This T cell receptor beta chain was sequenced in a study of blood T cell repertoires in COVID-19. Study summary: COVID-19 samples, acute and convalescent, were from the United States, Italy and Spain. The cDNA or gDNA used as material had been derived from T cells, B-cell-depleted T cells, or PBMCs.

As processed by the authors: Estimates of nucleated cell counts were drawn from the amplification of reference gene primers. The method was immunoSEQ multiplex PCR; TCRdb's version includes in-frame clones alone and lacks a portion of them. V and J calls and clone size are as listed in that table; D and trimming were resolved from the DNA. The sample lists about 50,000 clones; roughly 90% were seen once. V shed 5 bases, J shed 7 bases, and the junction held 5 bases outside the gene matches. CDR3 length equals 13 residues. Germline lookup yields CDR1 MNHEY and CDR2 SMNVEV (reference sequence). This chain joins TRBV27 and TRBJ1-2; 9 nucleotides agree with TRBD1. The sample taken for sequencing was peripheral blood. This clonotype originated in a human donor in a cohort sampled during active COVID-19. The CDR3 sequence is CASSPDRGTGYTF. DNA of the CDR3: TGTGCCAGCAGTCCGGACAGGGGTACTGGCTACACCTTC.